This passage covers 17 T cell receptor beta chains from one sample sequenced in a study of PD-1 blockade in classical Hodgkin lymphoma. TCRdb's table, derived via immunoSEQ multiplex PCR, lists solely in-frame clones and lacks some. The sample lists 130,000 to 150,000 clones, under 85% occurring once. Relapses following autologous stem cell transplantation were seen in all patients, with brentuximab vedotin exposure varying. This material consisted of peripheral blood mononuclear cells (PBMCs), taken before the second cycle of nivolumab. The receptors were gathered from a human donor with classical Hodgkin lymphoma.

The rearrangement links TRBV6-5 to TRBJ1-1; TRBD1 agrees at 10 bases. CDR3 length: 15 residues. Unmatched junction bases numbered 8, after V lost 5 bases and J lost 5 bases. Germline assignment: CDR1 MNHEY and CDR2 SVGAGI. The CDR3: CASSRPGQGTTEAFF. DNA of the CDR3: TGTGCCAGCAGTCGTCCGGGACAGGGGACGACTGAAGCTTTCTTT.

This chain links TRBV6-6 with TRBJ2-7, with D possibly being TRBD1 (6 bases). The CDR3 sequence is 13 residues long. Trimming took 6 bases from V and 0 from J, leaving 9 bases between them. The germline V gene encodes CDR1 MNHNY and CDR2 SVGAGI (reference sequence). CDR3 amino acids: CASSTGSSYEQYF. The CDR3 DNA reads as TGTGCCAGCAGCACAGGGAGCTCCTACGAGCAGTACTTC.

In its sample, this clone was seen many times. The chain employs TRBV5-4 and TRBJ1-2, with unresolved D. CDR1 is SGHNT, CDR2 YYREEE, per germline (reference sequence). The CDR3 loop spans 15 amino acids. Between the trimmed V and J ends, which lost 4 bases and 0 bases, there was a span of 13 bases. For the CDR3, the DNA is TGTGCCAGCAGCCGGGAGTCTTCAACTAACTATGGCTACACCTTC. Its protein is CASSRESSTNYGYTF.

This sequence joins TRBV27 and TRBJ2-1; 7 bases match TRBD1. The CDR3 totals 13 residues. Losses at the gene ends were 5 bases for V and 4 bases for J; bases not matched to a gene: 2. The germline gives CDR1 MNHEY, CDR2 SMNVEV (reference sequence). The CDR3 bases are TGTGCCAGCAGTCTGGGACAGTACAATGAGCAGTTCTTC. Translating it yields CASSLGQYNEQFF.

This clone was detected once. This chain uses TRBV5-5 with TRBJ2-3; 9 positions match TRBD2. This CDR3 contains 16 residues. The J segment lost 6 bases and the V segment lost 4 bases, leaving 12 bases of the junction unmatched. Germline lookup yields CDR1 SGHKS and CDR2 YYEKEE (reference sequence). CDR3 sequence reads: CASSGSWRGGRDTQYF. CDR3 in DNA: TGTGCCAGCAGCGGGTCTTGGCGGGGGGGCCGCGATACGCAGTATTTT.

J is TRBJ2-2 and V is TRBV6-5, with 11 bases that match TRBD2. From germline, CDR1 is MNHEY and CDR2 SVGAGI. Trimming cost V 4 bases and J 6 bases; bases outside gene matches: 4. The CDR3 loop spans 15 amino acids. CDR3 bases: TGTGCCAGCAGTTGGGGGACTAGCGGACCCGGGGAGCTGTTTTTT. Translation gives CASSWGTSGPGELFF.

CDR3 in amino acids: CASSLVGPGVVTEAFF. The CDR3 coding sequence is TGTGCCAGCAGCTTGGTAGGGCCGGGAGTGGTCACTGAAGCTTTCTTT. The chain joins TRBV5-6 to TRBJ1-1, with D hard to call. The CDR3 length is 16 residues. The germline CDR1 and CDR2 sequences are SGHDT and YYEEEE. The V gene lost 0 bases and the J gene lost 4 bases, with 16 bases spanning the gap. Looking up the rest from reference TRBV5-6 and TRBJ1-1 gives the full variable domain: DAGVTQSPTHLIKTRGQQVTLRCSPKSGHDTVSWYQQALGQGPQFIFQYYEEEERQRGNFPDRFSGHQFPNYSSELNVNALLLGDSALYLCASSLVGPGVVTEAFFGQGTRLTVV.

The V gene is TRBV7-2, the J gene TRBJ2-7; D might be TRBD2 (6 bases). Germline V gene data show CDR1 as SGHTA and CDR2 as FQGNSA. V was trimmed by 3 bases and J by 4 bases, leaving 13 bases between them. The CDR3 is made up of 14 amino acids. DNA of the CDR3: TGTGCCAGCAGCTTTGGGTCGGCGGGGTACGAGCAGTACTTC. Amino acids: CASSFGSAGYEQYF.

The chain joins TRBV5-4 to TRBJ2-3, with TRBD2 matching over 13 bases. The V gene end was trimmed by 4 bases and the J gene end by 1 base; junction bases not matched to a gene: 15. In germline, CDR1 is SGHNT, CDR2 YYREEE (reference sequence). The CDR3 sequence is 20 residues long. CDR3 in amino acids: CASSIGTSGRASGRTDTQYF. The DNA of the CDR3 is TGTGCCAGCAGCATCGGAACTAGCGGGAGGGCCTCCGGTCGCACAGATACGCAGTATTTT.

V usage is TRBV7-8 and J usage is TRBJ2-5; the D is unclear. The ends were cut back, 3 bases at V and 1 base at J, with 6 bases in the middle. The CDR3 covers 13 residues. CDR1 is SGHVS, CDR2 FQNEAQ, per germline. The CDR3 region is CASSFGSQETQYF. The CDR3 DNA reads as TGTGCCAGCAGCTTCGGCAGCCAAGAGACCCAGTACTTC.

The chain links TRBV6-5 to TRBJ2-1; D might be TRBD1 (5 bases). The V end lost 6 bases, the J end lost 1 base, and 13 bases lay between the germline ends. CDR3 size: 15 residues. The germline V gene encodes CDR1 MNHEY and CDR2 SVGAGI. The CDR3, as DNA: TGTGCCAGCAGCCCGCCAGGGCAGTCCTACAATGAGCAGTTCTTC. It encodes CASSPPGQSYNEQFF.

This clone appeared a single time. The J gene is TRBJ1-2, the V gene TRBV27, with D possibly matching TRBD1 (5 bases). CDR1 and CDR2 from the germline V gene are MNHEY and SMNVEV (reference sequence). V was trimmed by 4 bases and J by 2 bases, leaving 8 bases between them. The CDR3 is made up of 13 amino acids. CDR3 protein: CASSSRANYGYTF. CDR3 DNA sequence: TGTGCCAGCAGTTCCAGGGCGAACTATGGCTACACCTTC.

The chain is built from TRBV6-1 and TRBJ2-3; 8 nucleotides line up with TRBD1. The CDR3 contains 16 residues. V trimming: 4 bases; J trimming: 0 bases; junction bases outside the gene matches: 6. Per germline, CDR1 MNHNS and CDR2 SASEGT. In nucleotides, the CDR3 is TGTGCCAGCAGTGTCATCGCAGGGGGCAGCACAGATACGCAGTATTTT. Its protein product is CASSVIAGGSTDTQYF.

This clone appeared a single time. The rearrangement uses TRBV4-1 and TRBJ2-7; 10 bases are a match to TRBD2. CDR3 size: 16 residues. Germline trimming cut 4 bases from V and 3 bases from J; bases unmatched to any gene: 9. Germline V gene data show CDR1 as MGHRA and CDR2 as YSYEKL. The CDR3 spells CASSRTSGAPYYEQYF. As DNA, the CDR3 is TGCGCCAGCAGCCGAACTAGCGGGGCCCCATACTACGAGCAGTACTTC.

This clone was seen only a few times. This chain links TRBV6-6 with TRBJ1-2; D call uncertain. Germline assignment: CDR1 MNHNY and CDR2 SVGAGI (reference sequence). The CDR3 has 13 amino acids. V was trimmed by 2 bases and J by 6 bases, leaving 10 bases between them. This CDR3 reads CASSYVRGDGYTF. CDR3 nucleotide sequence: TGTGCCAGCAGTTACGTGCGCGGGGATGGCTACACCTTC.

The rearrangement uses TRBV6-1 and TRBJ2-7, with a weak D call TRBD1 (6 bases). V gave up 7 bases and J gave up 4 bases, with 17 bases separating them. Germline loops: CDR1 MNHNS, CDR2 SASEGT. The CDR3 has 14 amino acids. The CDR3 sequence is CASKSRTERYEQYF. In nucleotides, the CDR3 is TGTGCCAGCAAATCGAGGACAGAGCGTTACGAGCAGTACTTC.

This clone appeared a few times. The rearrangement uses TRBV5-6 and TRBJ1-5; D is ambiguous. The germline V gene encodes CDR1 SGHDT and CDR2 YYEEEE. The CDR3 is 14 residues long. The V end was cut by 0 bases, the J end by 3 bases, with 7 bases between. The CDR3 DNA is TGTGCCAGCAGCTTGGGTTCATTCAATCAGCCCCAGCATTTT. Translating it yields CASSLGSFNQPQHF.